Sequencing of this T cell receptor beta chain was carried out in a study of T cell responses to AZD1222 COVID-19 vaccine. Worth noting for this clone: Its antigen is unidentified.

Samples with a second dose at about 4 or about 12 weeks were pooled together. Study-wide findings and caveats: Without day 14 samples, only post-peak T cell repertoires were studied. Rises in breadth and depth of Spike-specific TCRs came after two AZD1222 doses.

This CDR3 is built from 15 residues. The germline V gene encodes CDR1 SGDLS and CDR2 YYNGEE. The J segment lost 4 bases and the V segment lost 0 bases, leaving 3 bases of the junction unmatched. Clones were sequenced by immunoSEQ multiplex PCR, and TCRdb holds only the in-frame ones, with some missing. Seen here are approximately 140,000 clones, roughly 90% observed once, and the top ten hold roughly 3.9%. The sequence was obtained from an adult who received the AZD1222 COVID-19 vaccine. This specimen consisted of peripheral blood, obtained 28 days after the second AZD1222 dose. V is TRBV9 and J is TRBJ1-1; 10 bases line up with TRBD1. CDR3 DNA: TGTGCCAGCAGCGTAGCGACAGGGGGCTTCACTGAAGCTTTCTTT. Its protein is CASSVATGGFTEAFF.